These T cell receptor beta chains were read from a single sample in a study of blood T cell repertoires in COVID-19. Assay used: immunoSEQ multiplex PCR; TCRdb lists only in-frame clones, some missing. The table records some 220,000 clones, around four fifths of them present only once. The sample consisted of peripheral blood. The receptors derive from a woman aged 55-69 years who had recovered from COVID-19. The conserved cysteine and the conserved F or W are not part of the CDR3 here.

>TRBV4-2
ASSQGGAWGQVGTEAF
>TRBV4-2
ASSQKPGQGVTDTQY
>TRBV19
ASSSGESSYNSPLH
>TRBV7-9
ASSSGQADSPLH
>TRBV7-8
ASSLNPRGGNTEAF
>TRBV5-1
ASSSTVHRESGYT
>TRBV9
ASSVQRWGSEQF
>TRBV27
ASSWGGSSYEQY
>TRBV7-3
ASSPTREDTQY
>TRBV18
ASSARTGSTDTQY
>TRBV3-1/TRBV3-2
ASSQGHNNYGYT
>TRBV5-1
ASSLGVGGLAYNEQF
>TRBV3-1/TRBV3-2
ASSQADRDGGYT
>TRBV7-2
ASSLGLSGGDEQY
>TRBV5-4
ASSYRYRQGDGYT
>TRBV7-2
ASSPGLAGGIHEQF
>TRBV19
ASTPRGDRGRGELF
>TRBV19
AVTPDTGGGNTEAF
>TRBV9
ASSEGLGQGAGETQY
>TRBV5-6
ASNPAGGLSYNEQF
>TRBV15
ATSRDKGTYSPLH
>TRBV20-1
SASRGQISYEQY
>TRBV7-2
ASSSRVSGGLETQY
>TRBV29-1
SVEGQGLGGYT
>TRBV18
ASSPQGASNSPLH
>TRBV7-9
ASSFPTGSNYGYT
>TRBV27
ASSRRDIITEAF
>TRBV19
ASSLGGGTEAF
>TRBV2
ASTDPGGYGYT
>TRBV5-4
ASSPPRTGVNEQF
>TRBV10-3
AISEFGVTGPSTGELF
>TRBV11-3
ASSLTGANMNTEAF
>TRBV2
ASRNREFNEKLF